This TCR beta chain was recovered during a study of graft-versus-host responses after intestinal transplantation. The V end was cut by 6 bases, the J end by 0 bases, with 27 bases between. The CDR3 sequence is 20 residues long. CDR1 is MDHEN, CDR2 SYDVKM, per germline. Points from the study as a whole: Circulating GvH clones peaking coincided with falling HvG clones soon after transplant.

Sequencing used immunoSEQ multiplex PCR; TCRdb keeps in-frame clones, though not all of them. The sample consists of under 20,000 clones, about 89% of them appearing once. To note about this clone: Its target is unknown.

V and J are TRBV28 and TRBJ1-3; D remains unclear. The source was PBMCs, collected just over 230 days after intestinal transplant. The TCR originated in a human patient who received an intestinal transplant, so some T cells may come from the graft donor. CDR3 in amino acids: CASRTLSRLKSLHSGNTIYF. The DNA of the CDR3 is TGTGCCAGCAGAACATTATCGAGGCTAAAATCTTTGCACTCTGGAAACACCATATATTTT.